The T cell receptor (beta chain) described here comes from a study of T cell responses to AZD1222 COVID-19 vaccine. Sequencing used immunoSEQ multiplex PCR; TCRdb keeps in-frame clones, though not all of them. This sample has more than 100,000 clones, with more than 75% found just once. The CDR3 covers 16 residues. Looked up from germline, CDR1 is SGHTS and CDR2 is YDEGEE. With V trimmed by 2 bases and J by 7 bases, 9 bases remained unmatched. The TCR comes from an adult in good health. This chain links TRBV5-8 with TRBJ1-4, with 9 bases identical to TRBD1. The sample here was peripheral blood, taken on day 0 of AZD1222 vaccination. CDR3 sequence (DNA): TGTGCCAGCAGCTTAACCTCCGGGACAGGGATTGAAAAACTGTTTTTT. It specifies CASSLTSGTGIEKLFF.